This TCR beta chain was obtained from a study of cytomegalovirus exposure and HLA in healthy donors. This table comes from immunoSEQ multiplex PCR, and its TCRdb copy is limited to in-frame clones, with some not included. Of 90,000 to 130,000 clones in the sample, 85% to 90% are singletons; the top ten hold over 1.1%. As concerns this clone: The antigen is not known.

General study points: A few chains linked to CMV were shown in vitro to be specific for CMV antigens. Overall, approximately 150 TCR beta chains were annotated as cytomegalovirus-associated. Whilst most TCR sequences proved rare, a subset of public TCRs occurred across many donors. A subsequent analysis found that TCR clusters from the first cohort also tended to co-occur in the 110 or so validation repertoires, with about 94% of cluster scores above 0.

Germline trimming cut 0 bases from V and 7 bases from J; bases unmatched to any gene: 19. The germline CDR1 and CDR2 sequences are SGHNT and YYREEE (reference sequence). The CDR3 spans 20 residues. The chain links TRBV5-4 to TRBJ2-1; 10 bases are shared with TRBD2. The sample taken for sequencing was PBMCs. This TCR was recovered from a woman aged 25 to 39 in good health and CMV-seropositive. Here the CDR3 DNA reads TGTGCCAGCAGCTTGGCGGAGCTAGCGGGAGTCCCTACAATTGGTAATGAGCAGTTCTTC. Its translation: CASSLAELAGVPTIGNEQFF.